This T cell receptor (beta chain) was found in a study of T cells after yellow fever vaccination. Study details: Libraries from low-cell-number fractions were prepared with the SMART-Seq v4 Ultra Low Input RNA kit. Findings and limits, study-wide: By day 5 rather than day 15, the secondary response had peaked, though it was weaker. FACS-sorted repertoires could contain abundant clonotypes contaminating from the bulk population.

The trim removed 5 bases at V and 2 bases at J, leaving 9 bases unmatched. Germline V lookup: CDR1 PRHDT, CDR2 FYEKMQ (reference sequence). The CDR3 sequence is 15 residues long. As TCR cDNA was made by 5'RACE template switching, a universal primer site and UMIs were added. TCRdb reprocessed the 5' RACE reads via MiXCR and lists one record per CDR3 protein. The sample records about 99,000 distinct CDR3 sequences, roughly 5.8% being singletons. Worth noting for this clonotype: What it binds is not known.

The sequences come from CD8+ T cells sorted from PBMCs, collected 10 days after the yellow fever booster vaccination. The chain links TRBV13 to TRBJ2-7, with 7 bases aligning to TRBD2. The TCR originated in a man aged 18 to 35 who received the YFV17D yellow fever vaccine. In nucleotides, the CDR3 is TGTGCCAGCAGCGGCGAGGGAGGGATAGCCTACGAGCAGTACTTC. The encoded protein is CASSGEGGIAYEQYF.